This T cell receptor (beta chain) was obtained from a study of blood T cell repertoires in COVID-19. For the study at large: From the United States, Italy and Spain came samples of acute and convalescent COVID-19.

Per germline, CDR1 LGHDT and CDR2 YNNKEL (reference sequence). Trimming stripped 0 bases from V and 9 bases from J, with 15 bases between. This CDR3 has 16 residues. Study processing details: Amplification of reference gene primers was used by the study to estimate nucleated cell counts. Using immunoSEQ multiplex PCR, the repertoire was profiled, and TCRdb retains in-frame clones only, with some absent. The V and J calls and clone size are taken from that table; D and trimming were inferred from the DNA. Among some 240,000 clones, 70% to 85% were seen once, and the ten largest hold roughly 9.6%. This clonotype originated in a woman older than 75 with acute or convalescent COVID-19. The chain employs TRBV3-1 (or the pseudogene TRBV3-2) and TRBJ1-6; TRBD1 is a possible D gene (5 bases). Sequenced: peripheral blood. In nucleotides, the CDR3 is TGTGCCAGCAGCCAAGAAACTCCGGGGGGGACTTCACCCCTCCACTTT. Protein: CASSQETPGGTSPLHF.